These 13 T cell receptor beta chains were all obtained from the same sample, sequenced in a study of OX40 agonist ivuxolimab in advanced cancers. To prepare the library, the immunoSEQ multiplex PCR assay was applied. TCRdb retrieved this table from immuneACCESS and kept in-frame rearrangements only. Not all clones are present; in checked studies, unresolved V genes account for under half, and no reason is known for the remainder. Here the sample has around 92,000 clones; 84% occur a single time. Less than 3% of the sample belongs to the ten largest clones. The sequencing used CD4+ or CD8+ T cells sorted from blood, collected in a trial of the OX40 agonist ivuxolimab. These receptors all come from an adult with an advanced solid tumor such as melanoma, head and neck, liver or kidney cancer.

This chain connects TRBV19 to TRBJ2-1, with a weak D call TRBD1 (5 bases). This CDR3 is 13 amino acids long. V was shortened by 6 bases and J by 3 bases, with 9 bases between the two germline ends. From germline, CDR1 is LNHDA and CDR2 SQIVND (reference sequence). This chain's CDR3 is CASSLDSYNEQFF. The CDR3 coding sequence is TGTGCCAGTAGCCTCGACAGCTACAATGAGCAGTTCTTC.

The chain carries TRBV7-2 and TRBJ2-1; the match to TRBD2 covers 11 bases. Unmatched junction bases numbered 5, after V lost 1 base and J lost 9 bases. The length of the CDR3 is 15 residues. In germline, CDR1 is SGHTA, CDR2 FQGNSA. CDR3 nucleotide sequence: TGTGCCAGCAGCTTAGGTCTAGCGGGGGGAGGTGAGCAGTTCTTC. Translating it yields CASSLGLAGGGEQFF.

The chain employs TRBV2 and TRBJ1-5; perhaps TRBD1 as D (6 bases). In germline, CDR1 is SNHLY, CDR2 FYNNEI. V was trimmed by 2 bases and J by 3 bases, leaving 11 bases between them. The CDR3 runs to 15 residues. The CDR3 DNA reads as TGTGCCAGCAGTGAACGACAGGCGAACAATCAGCCCCAGCATTTT. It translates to CASSERQANNQPQHF.

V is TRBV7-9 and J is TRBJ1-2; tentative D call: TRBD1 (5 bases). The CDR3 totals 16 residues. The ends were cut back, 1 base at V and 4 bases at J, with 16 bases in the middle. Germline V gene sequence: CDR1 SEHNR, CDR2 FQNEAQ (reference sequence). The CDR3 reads CASSLGRTPGGYGYTF. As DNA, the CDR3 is TGTGCCAGCAGCTTAGGTCGGACACCCGGGGGCTATGGCTACACCTTC.

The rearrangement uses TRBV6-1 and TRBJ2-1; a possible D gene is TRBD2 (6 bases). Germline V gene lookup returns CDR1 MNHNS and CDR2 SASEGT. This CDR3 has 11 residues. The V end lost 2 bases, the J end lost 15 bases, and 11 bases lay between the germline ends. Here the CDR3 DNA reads TGTGCCAGCAGTGAAATGGAGCGGGCGTTCTTC. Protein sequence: CASSEMERAFF.

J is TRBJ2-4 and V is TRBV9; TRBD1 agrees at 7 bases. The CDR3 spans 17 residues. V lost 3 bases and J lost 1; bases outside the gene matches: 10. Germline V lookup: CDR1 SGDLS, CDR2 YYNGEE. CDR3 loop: CASSAPPPTGAKNIQYF. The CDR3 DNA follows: TGTGCCAGCAGCGCCCCACCTCCGACAGGGGCCAAAAACATTCAGTACTTC.

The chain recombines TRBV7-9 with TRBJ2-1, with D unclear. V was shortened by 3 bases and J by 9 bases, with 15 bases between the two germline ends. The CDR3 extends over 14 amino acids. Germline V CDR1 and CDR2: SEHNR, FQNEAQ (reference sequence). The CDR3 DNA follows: TGTGCCAGCAGCTTGATGGACGGCGCCGCTGAGCAGTTCTTC. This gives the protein CASSLMDGAAEQFF.

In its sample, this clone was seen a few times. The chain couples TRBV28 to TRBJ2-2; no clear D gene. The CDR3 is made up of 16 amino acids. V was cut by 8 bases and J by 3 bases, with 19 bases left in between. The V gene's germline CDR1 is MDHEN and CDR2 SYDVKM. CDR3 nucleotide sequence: TGTGCCAGCTACTCGTATAGGGATCCTTACACCGGGGAGCTGTTTTTT. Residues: CASYSYRDPYTGELFF.

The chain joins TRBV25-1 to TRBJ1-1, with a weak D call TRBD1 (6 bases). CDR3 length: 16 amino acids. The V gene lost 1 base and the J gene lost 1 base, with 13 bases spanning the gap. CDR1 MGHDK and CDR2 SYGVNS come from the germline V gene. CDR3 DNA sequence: TGTGCCAGCAGTGAATCGTTCGGGGGGCCGAACACTGAAGCTTTCTTT. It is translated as CASSESFGGPNTEAFF.

The CDR3 sequence: CASSVGTGDYNEQFF. The CDR3 DNA is TGTGCCAGCAGCGTAGGGACAGGAGATTACAATGAGCAGTTCTTC. The chain has TRBV9 and TRBJ2-1, with 7 bases fitting TRBD1. CDR1 and CDR2 from the germline V gene are SGDLS and YYNGEE. After removal of 0 bases from V and 4 bases from J, the junction contained 4 bases not matched to a gene. CDR3 length equals 15 residues.

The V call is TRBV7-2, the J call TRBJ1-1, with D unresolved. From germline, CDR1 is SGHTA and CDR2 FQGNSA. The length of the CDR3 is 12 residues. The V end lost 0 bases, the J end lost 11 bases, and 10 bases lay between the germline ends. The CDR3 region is CASSLARGRAFF. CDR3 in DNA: TGTGCCAGCAGCTTAGCAAGAGGGCGGGCTTTCTTT.

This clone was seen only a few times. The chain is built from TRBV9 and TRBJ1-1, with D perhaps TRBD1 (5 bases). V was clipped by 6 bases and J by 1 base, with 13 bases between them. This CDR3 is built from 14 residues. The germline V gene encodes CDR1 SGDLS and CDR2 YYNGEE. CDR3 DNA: TGTGCCAGCACCCAGACAGAGACGAACACTGAAGCTTTCTTT. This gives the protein CASTQTETNTEAFF.

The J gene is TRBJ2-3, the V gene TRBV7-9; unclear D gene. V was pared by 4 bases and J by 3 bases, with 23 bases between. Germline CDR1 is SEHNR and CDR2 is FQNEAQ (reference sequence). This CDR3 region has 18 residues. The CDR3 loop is CASSSRWQRESGTDTQYF. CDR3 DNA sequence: TGTGCCAGCAGCTCCCGTTGGCAGCGAGAGAGTGGTACAGATACGCAGTATTTT.